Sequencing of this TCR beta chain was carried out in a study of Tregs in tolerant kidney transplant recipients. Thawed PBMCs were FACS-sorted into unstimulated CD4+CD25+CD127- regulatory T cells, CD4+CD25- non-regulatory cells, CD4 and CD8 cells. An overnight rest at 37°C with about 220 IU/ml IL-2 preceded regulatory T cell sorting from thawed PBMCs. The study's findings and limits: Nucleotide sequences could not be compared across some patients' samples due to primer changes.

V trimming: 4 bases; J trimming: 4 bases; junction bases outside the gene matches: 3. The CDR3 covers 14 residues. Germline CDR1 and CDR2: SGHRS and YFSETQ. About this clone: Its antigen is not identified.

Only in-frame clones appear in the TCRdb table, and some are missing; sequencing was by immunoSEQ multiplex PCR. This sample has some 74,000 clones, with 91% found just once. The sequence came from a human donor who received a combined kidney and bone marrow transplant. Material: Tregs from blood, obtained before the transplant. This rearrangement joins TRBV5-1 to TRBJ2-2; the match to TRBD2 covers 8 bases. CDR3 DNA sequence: TGCGCCAGCAGCACGGGGGGGGGCACCGGGGAGCTGTTTTTT. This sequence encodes CASSTGGGTGELFF.